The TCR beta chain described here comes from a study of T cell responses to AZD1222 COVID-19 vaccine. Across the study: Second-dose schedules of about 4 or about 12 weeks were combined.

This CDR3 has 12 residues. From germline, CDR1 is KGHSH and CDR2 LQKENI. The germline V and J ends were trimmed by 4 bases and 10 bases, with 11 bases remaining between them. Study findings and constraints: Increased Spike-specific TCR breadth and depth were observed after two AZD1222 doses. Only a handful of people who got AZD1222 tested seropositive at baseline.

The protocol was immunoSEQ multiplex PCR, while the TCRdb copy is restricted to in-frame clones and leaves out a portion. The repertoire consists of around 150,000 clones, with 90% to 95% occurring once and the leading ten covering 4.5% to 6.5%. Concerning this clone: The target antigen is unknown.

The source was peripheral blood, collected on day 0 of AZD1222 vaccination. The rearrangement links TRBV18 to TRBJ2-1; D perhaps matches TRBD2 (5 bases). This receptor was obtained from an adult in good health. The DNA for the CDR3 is TGTGCCAGCTCACTGATGACGGGAGAGCAGTTCTTC. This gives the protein CASSLMTGEQFF.